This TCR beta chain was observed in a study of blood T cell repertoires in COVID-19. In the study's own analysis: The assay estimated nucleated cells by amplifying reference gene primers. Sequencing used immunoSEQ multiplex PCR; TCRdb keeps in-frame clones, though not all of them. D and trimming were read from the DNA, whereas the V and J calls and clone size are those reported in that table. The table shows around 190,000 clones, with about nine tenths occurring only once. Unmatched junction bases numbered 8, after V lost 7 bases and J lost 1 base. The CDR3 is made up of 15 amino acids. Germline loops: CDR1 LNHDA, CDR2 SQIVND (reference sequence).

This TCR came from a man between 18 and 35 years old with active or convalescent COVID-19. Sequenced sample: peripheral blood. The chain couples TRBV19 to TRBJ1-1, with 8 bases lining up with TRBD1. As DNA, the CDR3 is TGTGCCAGTATTTACAGGGGGAATTCGAACACTGAAGCTTTCTTT. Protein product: CASIYRGNSNTEAFF.